This T cell receptor (beta chain) was identified in a study of Graves' ophthalmopathy and Graves' hyperthyroidism (dated by TCRdb to the late 2010s). Regarding the research as a whole: Peripheral blood was collected before any treatment was given, at the time of initial diagnosis. The study used TCR beta repertoire signatures to distinguish Graves' ophthalmopathy from Graves' hyperthyroidism and to predict progression to ophthalmopathy. In total, approximately 130 blood samples were TCR-sequenced: approximately 40 ophthalmopathy, over 70 hyperthyroidism and around 17 hyperthyroidism-to-ophthalmopathy patients. A discovery set of 100 patients (about 45 ophthalmopathy, approximately 58 stable hyperthyroidism) was enrolled to explore V-J signatures distinguishing ophthalmopathy from hyperthyroidism. The independent validation cohort included 18 to 20 hyperthyroidism patients plus 17 patients who later progressed from hyperthyroidism to ophthalmopathy. In five or six hyperthyroidism patients, the T-cell repertoire of thyroid tissue was compared with the T-cell repertoire of blood. After sampling, hyperthyroidism patients received methimazole starting at 30 mg daily, and ophthalmopathy patients received high-dose intravenous methylprednisolone.

Findings and caveats that apply to the study as a whole: Among expanded thyroid clonotypes with frequency above 0.001, most also showed up in blood, which suggests that blood repertoires may reflect the thyroid immune response. In cross-validation, the 13-signature model distinguished ophthalmopathy from stable hyperthyroidism with 87.88% sensitivity and about 81% specificity, while in the test set the corresponding values were 80% and 75%. In validation, the model predicted ophthalmopathy progression with about 64% sensitivity and about 73% specificity; some 13 predicted patients were CT-confirmed with GO in a median of 6.5 months. No statistical method was used to set the sample size in advance, and the investigators knew which group each participant was assigned to.

This clonotype was recorded at least ten times. The antigen it binds to is not known. The input lacks base qualities; no much larger clone sits a single base away. The ophthalmopathy patients had moderately to severely active disease, with a Clinical Activity Score of 3 or higher, a NOSPECS grade of 4 or higher, and a disease duration of less than 3 months. Patients with other autoimmune diseases, uncontrolled infections, pregnancy or lactation were excluded. Diagnosis relied on clinical symptoms, serum thyroxine, TRAb, thyroid ultrasound and orbital computed tomography. Using Ficoll-Paque density gradient centrifugation, PBMCs were isolated from 9.5 to 10 ml of fresh peripheral blood. Total RNA was extracted using Trizol reagent, and RNA quality was checked on an Agilent 2100 Bioanalyzer. TCR beta CDR3 regions were amplified from RNA transcripts for repertoire sequencing. The first round of RT-PCR was done with HTBI primers and the Qiagen OneStep RT-PCR kit, and was followed by a second round of multiplex PCR, then size selection and purification. Sequencing of the libraries was carried out on an Illumina HiSeq2000 in paired-end mode with 100 bp reads. Under the source paper's analysis protocol: SOAPnuke was used for read processing, and reads with adapters, uncalled bases, a mean Phred below 15, or no exact constant-primer or identifier match were discarded. COPE v1.2.5 was used to merge the high-quality paired reads. Unique nucleotide sequences were defined as clonotypes and aligned to IMGT TRB V, D and J references using MiTCR v1.1. The analysis was limited to V-J combinations with a frequency above 0.0001, which together covered roughly 99% of the repertoires. For each V-J combination, a TCR clonal expansion and chaos score was defined as the ratio of F50 clonal expansion to chaos observed in the TCRdist matrix. Welch's t-statistics and random forest were used to narrow the features down to 10 to 15 V-J combinations, which were then fed into a naive Bayes classifier. The similarity between thyroid and blood repertoires was quantified using the Morisita-Horn index. TCRdb redid the processing of the public reads, applying fastp at Q25 and MiXCR, and retained in-frame beta chains. Here each entry gathers all rows of one CDR3 protein and keeps the most common genes and DNA. TCRdb's processing, not the authors' own work, is the source of the V and J calls. A total of 300,000 to 400,000 distinct CDR3 sequences appear in this sample, roughly 15% of them only once. The biggest ten clones account for 9% to 15% of the sample.

Its CDR3 holds 17 amino acids, cysteine through phenylalanine. This entry keeps only the CDR3 DNA: 51 bases, framed from base 1. From V the trimming removes 0 bases and from J it removes 2 bases, while the gene matches leave 4 bases of the junction unaccounted for. CDR1 SGHRS and CDR2 YFSETQ were looked up in the germline V gene. The sequence links TRBV5-1 to TRBJ2-6, and 8 bases in between align with TRBD1. Material for sequencing was peripheral blood. This sequence was found in an adult man with Graves' ophthalmopathy. The CDR3 protein sequence reads: CASSLVTGGPGANVLTF. The sequence in DNA is TGCGCCAGCAGCTTGGTCACAGGGGGACCTGGGGCCAACGTCCTGACTTTC.